This passage covers 8 T cell receptor beta chains from one sample sequenced in a study of blood T cells in healthy people across ages. Next came a second PCR, run for about 7 to 11 cycles, which used a sample-barcoded 5' primer along with a J-beta primer mix. TCRdb independently ran MiXCR on the 5' RACE reads; one entry per CDR3 protein. The sample includes roughly 1.9 million distinct CDR3 sequences, about two fifths of them seen just once. The sequenced sample consisted of blood. The source is a human donor in good health.

The gene calls are TRBV6-2 or TRBV6-3 and TRBJ2-3; no firm D call. CDR1 and CDR2 from the germline V gene are MNHEY and SVGEGT. This CDR3 contains 12 residues. The ends were cut back, 2 bases at V and 5 bases at J, with 5 bases in the middle. The CDR3 is CASSYKRDTQYF. The CDR3 DNA sequence: TGTGCCAGCAGTTACAAGAGAGATACGCAGTATTTT.

This clonotype was recorded a few times. The CDR3 DNA reads TGTGCCAGCAGTTACATACTACGACAGGGGGCGGGTGGCTACACCTTC. Amino acid sequence: CASSYILRQGAGGYTF. This chain uses TRBV6-5 with TRBJ1-2; 10 nucleotides line up with TRBD1. Germline trimming cut 2 bases from V and 7 bases from J; bases unmatched to any gene: 10. The V gene's germline CDR1 is MNHEY and CDR2 SVGAGI. The CDR3 totals 16 residues.

A few counts support this clonotype. The J gene is TRBJ2-4, the V gene TRBV15; a weak D match, TRBD2 (6 bases). The last part of the DNA fits TRBJ2-7 better; the J call may be wrong. CDR3 length: 13 amino acids. CDR1 and CDR2 from the germline V gene are LNHNV and YYDKDF (reference sequence). This chain's CDR3 is CATSGLPTYEQYF. The CDR3 nucleotides read TGTGCCACGTCGGGACTCCCTACCTACGAGCAGTACTTC.

The chain has TRBV6-2 or TRBV6-3 and TRBJ2-1; 8 bases are shared with TRBD1. V dropped 4 bases and J dropped 9; count of bases not matched to a gene: 11. Germline values: CDR1 MNHEY, CDR2 SVGEGT. The CDR3 contains 15 residues. DNA for the CDR3: TGTGCCAGCAGTTCGCTGCAGGGGGCTGGAACTGAGCAGTTCTTC. Protein: CASSSLQGAGTEQFF.

This clonotype was counted only a few times. The gene calls are TRBV6-2 or TRBV6-3 and TRBJ2-7, with 9 bases aligning to TRBD2. Germline V gene lookup returns CDR1 MNHEY and CDR2 SVGEGT. V lost 7 bases and J lost 3; bases outside the gene matches: 7. The CDR3 covers 14 residues. This CDR3 reads CASKPTSGDYEQYF. The CDR3 region has the DNA TGTGCCAGCAAACCGACTAGCGGAGACTACGAGCAGTACTTC.

This chain connects TRBV4-3 to TRBJ2-7; TRBD1 agrees at 7 bases. Losses at the gene ends were 4 bases for V and 7 bases for J; bases not matched to a gene: 10. The CDR3 consists of 14 residues. Germline V gene data show CDR1 as LGHNA and CDR2 as YSLEER. The CDR3 region is CASSPGDSDNEQYF. For the CDR3, the DNA is TGCGCCAGCAGCCCCGGGGACAGCGACAATGAGCAGTACTTC.

This chain uses TRBV18 with TRBJ1-4, with D unresolved. The V and J ends lost 2 bases and 8 bases respectively, with 12 bases between them. CDR1 is KGHSH and CDR2 is LQKENI in the germline V gene. This CDR3 comprises 14 residues. The CDR3 region is CASSPGLQNEKLFF. CDR3 sequence (DNA): TGTGCCAGCTCACCAGGGCTGCAGAACGAAAAACTGTTTTTT.

The rearrangement joins TRBV28 to TRBJ2-7, with 8 positions matching TRBD2. The germline V gene has CDR1 MDHEN and CDR2 SYDVKM. The CDR3 consists of 18 residues. The V segment lost 2 bases and the J segment 3 bases; nucleotides outside the gene matches: 15. CDR3 coding DNA: TGTGCCAGCAGTTTAGCCTCGTGGGATAGCGGGGACTTCTACGAGCAGTACTTC. It specifies CASSLASWDSGDFYEQYF.